The 2 T cell receptor beta chains below come from one sample, sequenced in a study of CD8 T cells in ankylosing spondylitis (dated by TCRdb to the late 2010s). Libraries were built with 5' RACE. The instrument given in TCRdb is Illumina HiSeq 2500. The public reads were reanalyzed by TCRdb: fastp trimming at Q25, MiXCR alignment, in-frame beta chains only. One record per CDR3 amino acid sequence lists the most common genes and DNA. The sample table holds roughly 42,000 distinct CDR3 sequences, of which 2.5% to 3% were seen once. The ten most abundant clones make up roughly 4.4% of the sample. Sequencing was performed on blood, either unsorted or a sorted T cell fraction (not recorded which). The receptors were sampled from a male donor with ankylosing spondylitis or in good health (not recorded which).

There are many counts of this clonotype. The V gene is TRBV9, the J gene TRBJ2-1; the D gene is possibly TRBD2 (6 bases). From germline, CDR1 is SGDLS and CDR2 YYNGEE. The length of the CDR3 is 16 residues. Trimming removed 3 bases at V and 3 bases at J, with 16 bases between. In DNA, the CDR3 is TGTGCCAGCAGCGCCGAGCGGGCCCCCCTCTACAATGAGCAGTTCTTC. This translates into CASSAERAPLYNEQFF.

In its sample, this clonotype was seen many times. The J gene is TRBJ2-4, the V gene TRBV9; perhaps TRBD1 as D (5 bases). This CDR3 has 13 residues. Trimming shortened V by 0 bases and J by 6 bases, and 7 bases separated the two germline ends. The germline V gene has CDR1 SGDLS and CDR2 YYNGEE. CDR3 DNA sequence: TGTGCCAGCAGCGTAGCCCAGGGAAACATTCAGTACTTC. Protein sequence: CASSVAQGNIQYF.